Shown below are 20 T cell receptor beta chains from a single sample sequenced in a study of cytomegalovirus exposure and HLA in healthy donors. Researchers ran the PCR with 60 Vbeta and 13 Jbeta primers. TCRdb's copy holds only in-frame clones and misses some; the assay was immunoSEQ multiplex PCR. The repertoire table contains approximately 150,000 clones. Sample: PBMCs. Source of these receptors: a woman between 35 and 50 years old in good health and CMV-seronegative.

V and J are TRBV6-1 and TRBJ2-7; 8 bases line up with TRBD1. The CDR3 length is 13 residues. With V trimmed by 6 bases and J by 7 bases, 8 bases remained unmatched. Looked up from germline, CDR1 is MNHNS and CDR2 is SASEGT. CDR3: CASRGQGTGEQYV. CDR3 DNA sequence: TGTGCCAGCAGAGGACAGGGAACGGGGGAGCAGTACGTC.

This rearrangement joins TRBV11-3 to TRBJ2-1; TRBD2 matches 9 bases. Germline V gives CDR1 SGHNT, CDR2 YENEEA. The CDR3 has 15 residues. Losses at the gene ends were 7 bases for V and 7 bases for J; bases not matched to a gene: 11. The CDR3: CASTLSGGPSNEQFF. In DNA, the CDR3 is TGTGCCAGCACCCTTAGCGGGGGCCCCTCAAATGAGCAGTTCTTC. Variable domain in full (rest from reference TRBV11-3 and TRBJ2-1): EAGVVQSPRYKIIEKKQPVAFWCNPISGHNTLYWYLQNLGQGPELLIRYENEEAVDDSQLPKDRFSAERLKGVDSTLKIQPAELGDSAVYLCASTLSGGPSNEQFFGPGTRLTVL.

The chain couples TRBV11-1 to TRBJ1-2; D remains ambiguous. Germline CDR1 reads SGHAT; CDR2 reads FQDESV (reference sequence). This CDR3 is 13 amino acids long. V was cut by 1 base and J by 2 bases, with 5 bases left in between. CDR3 protein: CASSLEQNYGYTF. Here the CDR3 DNA reads TGTGCCAGCAGCTTAGAACAGAACTATGGCTACACCTTC.

The CDR3 loop is CTRSHSIWSSGGSYNEQFF. The DNA of the CDR3 is TGCACCAGGAGCCATTCTATTTGGTCTAGCGGGGGGAGCTACAATGAGCAGTTCTTC. The V call is TRBV1, the J call TRBJ2-1; TRBD2 was called by the table and not checked on the DNA. TRBV1 constitutes a pseudogene. This CDR3 has 19 amino acids.

The chain joins TRBV19 to TRBJ2-4; D might be TRBD1 (5 bases). The CDR3 loop spans 12 amino acids. V lost 6 bases and J lost 13, with 16 bases in between. Germline assignment: CDR1 LNHDA and CDR2 SQIVND (reference sequence). The CDR3 DNA reads as TGTGCCAGTAGCCGCATTGGGGCGAGCCAGTACTTC. Encoded protein: CASSRIGASQYF. Together with reference TRBV19 and TRBJ2-4, the CDR3 gives the full variable domain: DGGITQSPKYLFRKEGQNVTLSCEQNLNHDAMYWYRQDPGQGLRLIYYSQIVNDFQKGDIAEGYSVSREKKESFPLTVTSAQKNPTAFYLCASSRIGASQYFGAGTRLSVL.

This chain links TRBV11-2 with TRBJ1-3; unclear D gene. The CDR3 sequence is 15 residues long. Germline V lookup: CDR1 SGHAT, CDR2 FQNNGV. V was pared by 2 bases and J by 0 bases, with 8 bases between. The CDR3 coding sequence is TGTGCCAGCAGCTTACAGGTTTCCTCTGGAAACACCATATATTTT. It encodes CASSLQVSSGNTIYF.

The V call is TRBV18, the J call TRBJ1-5, with 7 nucleotides matching TRBD1. Looked up from germline, CDR1 is KGHSH and CDR2 is LQKENI. The CDR3 spans 18 residues. V was pared by 1 base and J by 4 bases, with 13 bases of the junction left unmatched. The chain's CDR3 is CASSPRSFPGQSNQPQHF. CDR3 DNA sequence: TGTGCCAGCTCACCACGCAGTTTTCCGGGACAGAGTAATCAGCCCCAGCATTTT.

This chain links TRBV2 with TRBJ1-1; D perhaps matches TRBD1 (6 bases). CDR1 SNHLY and CDR2 FYNNEI come from the germline V gene. CDR3 length: 16 residues. V was trimmed by 7 bases and J by 6 bases, leaving 24 bases between them. This CDR3 is CASIEEQGVIPPEAFF. CDR3 DNA: TGTGCCAGCATAGAGGAACAGGGAGTAATTCCCCCTGAAGCTTTCTTT.

This chain uses TRBV6-5 with TRBJ2-5; D may be TRBD1 (5 bases). The CDR3 has 12 amino acids. Germline V CDR1 and CDR2: MNHEY, SVGAGI. The V and J ends lost 2 bases and 4 bases respectively, with 5 bases between them. For the CDR3, the DNA is TGTGCCAGCAGTTACAGGGGAGAGACCCAGTACTTC. Encoded protein: CASSYRGETQYF.

The rearrangement links TRBV28 to TRBJ2-7; TRBD1 matches at 7 bases. CDR3 length: 16 residues. CDR1 is MDHEN and CDR2 is SYDVKM in the germline V gene. V lost 5 bases to trimming and J lost 2 bases; unmatched junction nucleotides: 12. For the CDR3, the DNA is TGTGCCAGCAGTGTCGGACAGGTGCGGTTCCCCTACGAGCAGTACGTC. Its protein is CASSVGQVRFPYEQYV.

The chain uses TRBV5-6 and TRBJ1-1; TRBD1 agrees at 7 bases. Germline assignment: CDR1 SGHDT and CDR2 YYEEEE. CDR3 size: 15 residues. V was clipped by 4 bases and J by 0 bases; unmatched bases: 6. The chain's CDR3 is CASSRRTGLNTEAFF. In DNA, the CDR3 is TGTGCCAGCAGCCGACGGACAGGTCTGAACACTGAAGCTTTCTTT.

This rearrangement joins TRBV4-3 to TRBJ1-4; D remains ambiguous. The germline CDR1 and CDR2 sequences are LGHNA and YSLEER. V lost 0 bases and J lost 3, with 11 bases in between. The CDR3 consists of 16 residues. CDR3 nucleotides: TGCGCCAGCAGCCAAGAATCGGGATTTCCTAATGAAAAACTGTTTTTT. It yields the protein CASSQESGFPNEKLFF.

V gene TRBV6-6 combines with J gene TRBJ1-5; weak D call: TRBD1 (6 bases). Germline-derived CDR1 and CDR2 are MNHNY and SVGAGI (reference sequence). This CDR3 contains 16 residues. V was cut by 4 bases and J by 6 bases, with 19 bases left in between. The CDR3 sequence is CASSFPDRNKGQPQHF. Written as DNA, the CDR3 is TGTGCCAGCAGTTTTCCGGACAGAAATAAAGGTCAGCCCCAGCATTTT.

The chain joins TRBV6-6 to TRBJ1-1; D remains ambiguous. This CDR3 is 12 amino acids long. The V end lost 2 bases, the J end lost 5 bases, and 6 bases lay between the germline ends. Germline loops: CDR1 MNHNY, CDR2 SVGAGI (reference sequence). This CDR3 is CASSYTGTEAFF. Here the CDR3 DNA reads TGTGCCAGCAGTTACACGGGGACTGAAGCTTTCTTT.

The CDR3 DNA is TGCGCCAGCAGTTATTCAGGGAATTACGAGCAGTACTTC. It codes for CASSYSGNYEQYF. The chain has TRBV4-3 and TRBJ2-7; weak D call: TRBD1 (5 bases). The CDR3 runs 13 residues. Germline lookup yields CDR1 LGHNA and CDR2 YSLEER. Trimming cost V 6 bases and J 4 bases, with 13 bases left between them.

Worth noting for this clone: Additional DNA sequences in this sample encode the identical CDR3. The chain links TRBV5-1 to TRBJ2-5; 8 positions match TRBD1. Per the germline V gene, CDR1 is SGHRS and CDR2 is YFSETQ. Unmatched junction bases numbered 4, after V lost 4 bases and J lost 5 bases. The CDR3 is 13 residues long. This chain's CDR3 is CASSPRQGETQYF. The DNA for the CDR3 is TGCGCCAGCAGCCCCCGACAGGGGGAGACCCAGTACTTC. The full variable domain, rest sourced from reference TRBV5-1 and TRBJ2-5, is KAGVTQTPRYLIKTRGQQVTLSCSPISGHRSVSWYQQTPGQGLQFLFEYFSETQRNKGNFPGRFSGRQFSNSRSEMNVSTLELGDSALYLCASSPRQGETQYFGPGTRLLVL.

The chain recombines TRBV27 with TRBJ1-2; perhaps TRBD1 as D (5 bases). Germline CDR1 reads MNHEY; CDR2 reads SMNVEV (reference sequence). V lost 5 bases to trimming and J lost 8 bases, with 18 bases between them. The length of the CDR3 is 14 residues. For the CDR3, the DNA is TGTGCCAGCAGTAGAGATGGGGGGGTAGGAGGCTACACCTTC. It is translated as CASSRDGGVGGYTF.

The rearrangement uses TRBV12-5 and TRBJ1-1, with D maybe TRBD1 (6 bases). CDR3 length: 14 amino acids. Per germline, CDR1 LGHNT and CDR2 FRNRAP. The V and J ends lost 6 bases and 1 base respectively, with 12 bases between them. This CDR3 reads CASGKGEPNTEAFF. The CDR3 DNA reads TGTGCTAGTGGCAAGGGGGAACCGAACACTGAAGCTTTCTTT.

The chain links TRBV27 to TRBJ2-3, with D maybe TRBD2 (5 bases). There are 15 residues in the CDR3. Trimming took off 5 bases at V and 1 base at J, with 13 bases between the two ends. CDR1 MNHEY and CDR2 SMNVEV come from the germline V gene (reference sequence). This CDR3 reads CASSPIPGGTDTQYF. The CDR3 nucleotides are TGTGCCAGCAGTCCCATCCCCGGGGGCACAGATACGCAGTATTTT.

V is TRBV5-4 and J is TRBJ2-1, with 8 bases aligning to TRBD1. Germline V gene data show CDR1 as SGHNT and CDR2 as YYREEE (reference sequence). The CDR3 runs 15 residues. J lost 7 bases, V lost 4 bases, and 10 bases had no gene match. CDR3 region: CASSPGQGVRNEQFF. DNA of the CDR3: TGTGCCAGCAGCCCTGGACAGGGTGTGAGGAATGAGCAGTTCTTC.